This TCR beta chain was found in a study of T cell responses to AZD1222 COVID-19 vaccine. Across the study: Some second doses came at about 4 weeks and others at about 12 weeks; these were pooled.

Clones were sequenced by immunoSEQ multiplex PCR, and TCRdb holds only the in-frame ones, with some missing. The sample comprises over 110,000 clones, around nine tenths of which are singletons, and 1.7% rests with the top ten. Per the germline V gene, CDR1 is LGHNT and CDR2 is FRNRAP. This CDR3 region has 15 residues. J lost 9 bases, V lost 1 base, and 9 bases had no gene match. Broader study findings: Baseline serology detected seropositivity in only a handful of AZD1222 recipients. Donors were mostly white British, more females; clonal diversity possibly underestimated.

Note on this clone: Antigen specificity is unknown.

The sample consisted of peripheral blood, taken on day 0 of AZD1222 vaccination. This TCR was recovered from an adult in good health. The chain is built from TRBV12-5 and TRBJ1-5; 7 bases map to TRBD1. The CDR3, as DNA: TGTGCTAGTGGTTTGGGTGACAGGGCACAGGGGCCCCAGCATTTT. Translating gives CASGLGDRAQGPQHF.